Listed here are 20 T cell receptor beta chains from one sample, sequenced in a study of T cells in Graves' hyperthyroidism and ophthalmopathy (dated by TCRdb to between 2018 and 2021). Libraries came from multiplex PCR. This sample was sequenced with an Illumina HiSeq 2000. The TCR beta CDR3 regions were amplified from RNA transcripts. A first-round RT-PCR of the TCR CDR3 used the HTBI primer set with the Qiagen OneStep RT-PCR kit. TCRdb redid the processing of the public reads, applying fastp at Q25 and MiXCR, and retained in-frame beta chains. Rows merge per CDR3 protein into single entries with the most common DNA and genes. This sample has some 620,000 distinct CDR3 sequences in its table, and about 17% of those were observed once. The top ten clones comprise around 3.9% of the sample. The sequenced material came from blood. The receptors derive from a woman aged 30 to 39 with Graves' hyperthyroidism.

The genes are TRBV7-3 and TRBJ2-2, with a tentative D call TRBD1 (5 bases). The CDR3 is 14 amino acids. V shed 6 bases and J shed 2 bases, with 10 bases lying between them. Germline assignment: CDR1 SGHTA and CDR2 FQGTGA. CDR3 amino acids: CASSGRGNTGELFF. The CDR3 DNA is TGTGCCAGCAGTGGTAGGGGAAACACCGGGGAGCTGTTTTTT.

This chain uses TRBV9 with TRBJ2-5, with a possible D match to TRBD2 (6 bases). This CDR3 is 14 amino acids long. The germline V and J ends were trimmed by 3 bases and 4 bases, with 13 bases remaining between them. CDR1 and CDR2 from the germline V gene are SGDLS and YYNGEE. CDR3 loop: CASSASSVGETQYF. CDR3 sequence (DNA): TGTGCCAGCAGCGCATCTAGCGTTGGAGAGACCCAGTACTTC.

This clonotype was seen a handful of times. The chain joins TRBV30 to TRBJ2-1; 11 bases are shared with TRBD2. The germline CDR1 and CDR2 sequences are GTSNPN and SVGIG (reference sequence). The CDR3 is made up of 17 amino acids. V was clipped by 1 base and J by 4 bases; unmatched bases: 9. CDR3 amino acids: CAWSGTLAGDLYNEQFF. In DNA form, the CDR3 reads TGTGCCTGGAGTGGAACACTAGCGGGAGATTTGTACAATGAGCAGTTCTTC.

This clonotype was observed at least ten times. The chain joins TRBV28 to TRBJ2-7; D call uncertain. The CDR3 extends over 14 amino acids. Germline V gene lookup returns CDR1 MDHEN and CDR2 SYDVKM. Trimming removed 6 bases at V and 0 bases at J, with 12 bases between. The chain's CDR3 is CASRGLGISYEQYF. The CDR3 DNA follows: TGTGCCAGCAGAGGGCTAGGTATCTCCTACGAGCAGTACTTC.

This clonotype was counted many times. This rearrangement joins TRBV2 to TRBJ1-1; 7 nucleotides match TRBD1. This CDR3 contains 13 residues. Germline CDR1 and CDR2: SNHLY and FYNNEI. V was clipped by 6 bases and J by 7 bases; unmatched bases: 8. The CDR3 reads CASSRQGSNEAFF. The CDR3 DNA is TGTGCCAGCAGCAGACAGGGCTCTAATGAAGCTTTCTTT.

This clonotype was seen many times. The V and J genes are TRBV6-5 and TRBJ2-1; D is undetermined. The length of the CDR3 is 13 residues. Germline values: CDR1 MNHEY, CDR2 SVGAGI. The V end was cut by 2 bases, the J end by 9 bases, with 11 bases between. CDR3 in DNA: TGTGCCAGCAGTTACGGTAGTACGGCTGAGCAGTTCTTC. This translates into CASSYGSTAEQFF.

V and J are TRBV7-9 and TRBJ1-1, with 7 bases fitting TRBD1. The junction had 9 bases not matched to a gene; V was cut back by 5 bases and J by 6 bases. Germline V gives CDR1 SEHNR, CDR2 FQNEAQ (reference sequence). This CDR3 has 14 residues. Written as DNA, the CDR3 is TGTGCCAGCAGCATGGACAGGTCCAGCCCTGAAGCTTTCTTT. Translated: CASSMDRSSPEAFF.

The chain joins TRBV19 to TRBJ2-1, with 13 bases fitting TRBD2. Trimming removed 3 bases from V and 2 bases from J; junction bases left unmatched: 1. Germline V gene lookup returns CDR1 LNHDA and CDR2 SQIVND (reference sequence). The CDR3 is 16 residues long. The CDR3 loop reads CASSIGLAGAYNEQFF. CDR3 in DNA: TGTGCCAGTAGTATCGGACTAGCGGGAGCCTACAATGAGCAGTTCTTC.

The rearrangement links TRBV19 to TRBJ2-7, with 9 nucleotides matching TRBD2. With V trimmed by 5 bases and J by 2 bases, 7 bases remained unmatched. The CDR3 runs to 15 residues. The germline CDR1 and CDR2 sequences are LNHDA and SQIVND (reference sequence). The CDR3 DNA follows: TGTGCCAGTAGTTCAGGACTAGCGAGAACCTACGAGCAGTACTTC. It encodes CASSSGLARTYEQYF.

The rearrangement links TRBV4-1 to TRBJ2-1; a weak D match, TRBD2 (5 bases). Per germline, CDR1 MGHRA and CDR2 YSYEKL. The V gene lost 0 bases and the J gene lost 15 bases, with 15 bases spanning the gap. The CDR3 totals 13 residues. The CDR3 loop is CASSQEPSGARFF. CDR3 nucleotides: TGCGCCAGCAGCCAAGAACCGAGCGGAGCAAGGTTCTTC.

This clonotype was counted a few times. This chain links TRBV30 with TRBJ2-7; 12 bases map to TRBD1. The CDR3 length is 13 residues. V lost 5 bases and J lost 3; bases outside the gene matches: 2. Germline assignment: CDR1 GTSNPN and CDR2 SVGIG (reference sequence). The CDR3 loop is CAWGDRGHYEQYF. CDR3 nucleotides: TGTGCCTGGGGGGACAGGGGGCACTACGAGCAGTACTTC. Complete variable domain (other parts from reference TRBV30 and TRBJ2-7): SQTIHQWPATLVQPVGSPLSLECTVEGTSNPNLYWYRQAAGRGLQLLFYSVGIGQISSEVPQNLSASRPQDRQFILSSKKLLLSDSGFYLCAWGDRGHYEQYFGPGTRLTVT.

This clonotype was counted ten times or more. The genes are TRBV6-1 and TRBJ2-5; tentatively, D is TRBD1 or TRBD2 (5 bases each). Trimming left V 6 bases short and J 7 bases short, with 12 bases between. The CDR3 covers 12 residues. Germline CDR1 reads MNHNS; CDR2 reads SASEGT. For the CDR3, the DNA is TGTGCCAGCAGCCGGGGCACGGGGACCCAGTACTTC. Protein: CASSRGTGTQYF.

The chain recombines TRBV6-4 with TRBJ1-6; no clear D. CDR1 is MRHNA, CDR2 SNTAGT, per germline. The CDR3 contains 14 residues. V was shortened by 6 bases and J by 5 bases, with 11 bases between the two germline ends. The CDR3 bases are TGTGCCAGCAGCGGAGAGTCCGATAATTCACCCCTCCACTTT. Its translation: CASSGESDNSPLHF.

Concerning this clonotype: A much larger clone sits a single nucleotide away, making a read error possible. Here the CDR3 omits its conserved ending phenylalanine or tryptophan, so a read error is the likely source. The chain uses TRBV11-2 and TRBJ2-7; D remains unclear. CDR3 length equals 18 residues. Per germline, CDR1 SGHAT and CDR2 FQNNGV. The ends were cut back, 1 base at V and 0 bases at J, with 19 bases in the middle. CDR3 region: CASSLGHQFGSLSYEQYL. The CDR3 DNA follows: TGTGCCAGCAGCTTAGGTCATCAGTTCGGATCACTCTCCTACGAGCAGTACCTC.

This clonotype was seen a few times. V and J are TRBV7-9 and TRBJ1-1; 8 bases agree with TRBD1. The CDR3 runs 17 residues. Germline V CDR1 and CDR2: SEHNR, FQNEAQ (reference sequence). V was clipped by 2 bases and J by 1 base; unmatched bases: 9. As DNA, the CDR3 is TGTGCCAGCAGCTTAAATAGACAGGGGAAACCGAACACTGAAGCTTTCTTT. Encoded protein: CASSLNRQGKPNTEAFF.

The chain uses TRBV9 and TRBJ2-5, with a possible D match to TRBD1 (6 bases). V lost 3 bases and J 2 bases, leaving 11 bases between the germline ends. Germline loops: CDR1 SGDLS, CDR2 YYNGEE. CDR3 size: 14 residues. The CDR3 coding sequence is TGTGCCAGCAGCGAATCAGGGACACAAGAGACCCAGTACTTC. As protein: CASSESGTQETQYF.

Note on this clonotype: With a much larger clone just one base away, this may be a read error. J is TRBJ2-1 and V is TRBV7-9, with 12 bases that match TRBD2. Per germline, CDR1 SEHNR and CDR2 FQNEAQ (reference sequence). The CDR3 runs 15 residues. The J segment lost 5 bases and the V segment lost 4 bases, leaving 3 bases of the junction unmatched. The CDR3 bases are TGTGCCAGCAGCTCCCTAGCGGGAGGGGACAATGAGCAGTTCTTC. Protein product: CASSSLAGGDNEQFF.

This clonotype was counted many times. This sequence joins TRBV11-3 and TRBJ2-3; either TRBD1 or TRBD2 may supply D (5 bases each). The CDR3 sequence is 14 residues long. Per germline, CDR1 SGHNT and CDR2 YENEEA. V was pared by 0 bases and J by 3 bases, with 7 bases between. The CDR3, as DNA: TGTGCCAGCAGCTTAGATGGGGGAACAGATACGCAGTATTTT. Protein sequence: CASSLDGGTDTQYF. Full variable domain (rest looked up from reference TRBV11-3 and TRBJ2-3): EAGVVQSPRYKIIEKKQPVAFWCNPISGHNTLYWYLQNLGQGPELLIRYENEEAVDDSQLPKDRFSAERLKGVDSTLKIQPAELGDSAVYLCASSLDGGTDTQYFGPGTRLTVL.

The CDR3, as DNA: TGCGCCAGCAAGGGACTAGCCTACGAGCAGTACTTC. Translating gives CASKGLAYEQYF. J is TRBJ2-7 and V is TRBV10-2, with TRBD2 identical over 8 bases. The germline CDR1 and CDR2 sequences are WSHSY and SAAADI. The CDR3 totals 12 residues. After removal of 7 bases from V and 2 bases from J, the junction contained 1 base not matched to a gene.

This clonotype was observed once. A much larger clone differs by one base, so this may be a read error. The V call is TRBV20-1, the J call TRBJ2-3; D call uncertain. Per the germline V gene, CDR1 is DFQATT and CDR2 is SNEGSKA (reference sequence). CDR3 length: 13 residues. This CDR3 is CNARDGAADTQYF. CDR3 bases: TGCAATGCTAGAGATGGTGCTGCAGATACGCAGTATTTT.